One and the same sample provided the 30 T cell receptor beta chains below, sequenced in a study of PD-1 blockade in classical Hodgkin lymphoma. Profiled with immunoSEQ multiplex PCR; TCRdb holds only in-frame clones, not every one. This sample has 110,000 or so clones, with about 88% found just once. Exposure to brentuximab vedotin varied, and each patient had relapsed following autologous stem cell transplantation. The sequenced sample was peripheral blood mononuclear cells (PBMCs), obtained before the second cycle of nivolumab. The receptor source for this set is a human donor with classical Hodgkin lymphoma.

This chain links TRBV5-8 with TRBJ2-1; D gene unclear. The CDR3 loop spans 13 amino acids. V was trimmed by 0 bases and J by 7 bases, leaving 8 bases between them. The germline gives CDR1 SGHTS, CDR2 YDEGEE. CDR3 in amino acids: CASSLDSMNEQFF. The CDR3 DNA reads as TGTGCCAGCAGCTTGGACAGCATGAATGAGCAGTTCTTC.

This clone was picked up one time. The chain employs TRBV5-1 and TRBJ1-3, with 9 bases matching TRBD1. Germline V gene data show CDR1 as SGHRS and CDR2 as YFSETQ. The CDR3 extends over 16 amino acids. The V and J ends lost 2 bases and 3 bases, in that order; junction bases with no gene match: 6. CDR3 nucleotide sequence: TGCGCCAGCAGCTTAATGGGACAGGGTAATGGAAACACCATATATTTT. Protein product: CASSLMGQGNGNTIYF. Looking up the rest from reference TRBV5-1 and TRBJ1-3 gives the full variable domain: KAGVTQTPRYLIKTRGQQVTLSCSPISGHRSVSWYQQTPGQGLQFLFEYFSETQRNKGNFPGRFSGRQFSNSRSEMNVSTLELGDSALYLCASSLMGQGNGNTIYFGEGSWLTVV.

This chain connects TRBV6-4 to TRBJ2-2; D is unresolved. The V gene's germline CDR1 is MRHNA and CDR2 SNTAGT. The ends were cut back, 3 bases at V and 4 bases at J, with 6 bases in the middle. The CDR3 totals 13 residues. Here the CDR3 reads CASSEVGTGELFF. The CDR3 region has the DNA TGTGCCAGCAGTGAAGTTGGCACCGGGGAGCTGTTTTTT.

The chain is built from TRBV5-6 and TRBJ2-7; 7 bases are shared with TRBD2. V was clipped by 3 bases and J by 6 bases; unmatched bases: 6. The CDR3 loop spans 13 amino acids. CDR1 is SGHDT, CDR2 YYEEEE, per germline. This chain's CDR3 is CASSWLGGIEQYF. The CDR3, as DNA: TGTGCCAGCAGCTGGTTGGGGGGGATCGAGCAGTACTTC.

This clone was counted between two and nine times. The chain has TRBV2 and TRBJ2-7, with TRBD2 matching 7 bases. The V gene's germline CDR1 is SNHLY and CDR2 FYNNEI. After removal of 6 bases from V and 4 bases from J, the junction contained 9 bases not matched to a gene. The CDR3 length is 14 residues. The CDR3 is CASSSGGREYEQYF. The CDR3 coding sequence is TGTGCCAGCAGCTCAGGCGGGAGAGAGTACGAGCAGTACTTC.

As to this clone: The sample holds other DNA sequences that translate to the same CDR3. The chain employs TRBV4-1 and TRBJ2-7; 9 bases fit TRBD2. The CDR3 sequence is 15 residues long. Germline CDR1 is MGHRA and CDR2 is YSYEKL. The trim removed 0 bases at V and 3 bases at J, leaving 3 bases unmatched. CDR3 sequence (DNA): TGCGCCAGCAGCCAAGAGAGCGGGAGGAACTACGAGCAGTACTTC. It codes for CASSQESGRNYEQYF.

This chain uses TRBV4-3 with TRBJ1-2; perhaps TRBD1 as D (6 bases). V was clipped by 0 bases and J by 8 bases, with 13 bases between them. CDR1 is LGHNA and CDR2 is YSLEER in the germline V gene. The CDR3 extends over 14 amino acids. The CDR3 coding sequence is TGCGCCAGCAGCCAAGAGGGCAGGGGATTGGGCTACACCTTC. Encoded protein: CASSQEGRGLGYTF.

The V and J genes are TRBV5-1 and TRBJ2-1, with 7 bases aligning to TRBD2. The germline V gene has CDR1 SGHRS and CDR2 YFSETQ. The CDR3 loop spans 15 amino acids. V dropped 1 base and J dropped 6; count of bases not matched to a gene: 7. DNA of the CDR3: TGCGCCAGCAGCTTGACCTTTGCGGGAGTCAATGAGCAGTTCTTC. Residues: CASSLTFAGVNEQFF.

This chain connects TRBV7-6 to TRBJ1-5, with TRBD1 matching over 9 bases. The J segment lost 3 bases and the V segment lost 7 bases, leaving 7 bases of the junction unmatched. CDR3 size: 15 residues. Germline CDR1 SGHVS, CDR2 FNYEAQ. Written as DNA, the CDR3 is TGTGCCAGCAACCATAGGGACAGGGCCAATCAGCCCCAGCATTTT. This encodes CASNHRDRANQPQHF.

The CDR3 reads CAWSLRQGSPLHF. In nucleotides, the CDR3 is TGTGCCTGGAGCCTCCGACAGGGATCACCCCTCCACTTT. This sequence joins TRBV30 and TRBJ1-6, with TRBD1 matching over 7 bases. The length of the CDR3 is 13 residues. V lost 3 bases, J lost 10 bases, and 6 bases stayed unmatched. CDR1 is GTSNPN, CDR2 SVGIG, per germline (reference sequence).

A single count supports this clone. The gene calls are TRBV25-1 and TRBJ2-5; the match to TRBD2 covers 7 bases. V was pared by 3 bases and J by 5 bases, with 6 bases of the junction left unmatched. The CDR3 extends over 14 amino acids. In germline, CDR1 is MGHDK, CDR2 SYGVNS. Here the CDR3 DNA reads TGTGCCAGCAGTGATCCGGGGGGACGGGAGACCCAGTACTTC. Translation: CASSDPGGRETQYF. The full variable domain, with the rest looked up from reference TRBV25-1 and TRBJ2-5, is EADIYQTPRYLVIGTGKKITLECSQTMGHDKMYWYQQDPGMELHLIHYSYGVNSTEKGDLSSESTVSRIRTEHFPLTLESARPSHTSQYLCASSDPGGRETQYFGPGTRLLVL.

This sequence joins TRBV6-5 and TRBJ2-2; 7 nucleotides line up with TRBD1. This CDR3 contains 15 residues. J was trimmed by 6 bases and V by 4 bases; bases with no gene match: 8. Per the germline V gene, CDR1 is MNHEY and CDR2 is SVGAGI. The CDR3 DNA reads TGTGCCAGCAGTTTCAGGGGGACCGGAGCCGGGGAGCTGTTTTTT. Its translation: CASSFRGTGAGELFF.

This chain joins TRBV15 and TRBJ1-2; D not certain. Germline-derived CDR1 and CDR2 are LNHNV and YYDKDF (reference sequence). There are 15 residues in the CDR3. V lost 0 bases and J 8 bases, leaving 16 bases between the germline ends. The CDR3 sequence is CATSRDRLSPGGYTF. In nucleotides, the CDR3 is TGTGCCACCAGCAGAGACCGACTCTCTCCGGGGGGCTACACCTTC.

The chain combines TRBV28 with TRBJ1-2; TRBD1 matches 8 bases. Germline-derived CDR1 and CDR2 are MDHEN and SYDVKM. There are 16 residues in the CDR3. V was pared by 3 bases and J by 5 bases, with 11 bases of the junction left unmatched. DNA for the CDR3: TGTGCCAGCAGTTTGGGGACCACAGGGGGAGGGTATGGCTACACCTTC. Amino acid sequence: CASSLGTTGGGYGYTF.

On this clone itself: Additional DNA sequences in this sample encode the identical CDR3. The chain is built from TRBV5-1 and TRBJ1-2; a possible D gene is TRBD1 (5 bases). The CDR3 loop spans 13 amino acids. Germline V gene data show CDR1 as SGHRS and CDR2 as YFSETQ. Trimming removed 0 bases from V and 5 bases from J, with 8 bases in between. CDR3 in amino acids: CASSLEGPYGYTF. Written as DNA, the CDR3 is TGCGCCAGCAGCTTGGAGGGGCCATATGGCTACACCTTC. The variable domain in full, with the rest retrieved from reference TRBV5-1 and TRBJ1-2, is KAGVTQTPRYLIKTRGQQVTLSCSPISGHRSVSWYQQTPGQGLQFLFEYFSETQRNKGNFPGRFSGRQFSNSRSEMNVSTLELGDSALYLCASSLEGPYGYTFGSGTRLTVV.

The rearrangement uses TRBV11-2 and TRBJ2-7; 7 nucleotides align to TRBD2. The CDR3 covers 16 residues. V shed 0 bases, J shed 0 bases, and the junction held 5 bases outside the gene matches. Germline CDR1 is SGHAT and CDR2 is FQNNGV. CDR3 sequence: CASSLESSGTSYEQYF. DNA of the CDR3: TGTGCCAGCAGCTTAGAATCTAGCGGAACCTCCTACGAGCAGTACTTC.

This sequence joins TRBV28 and TRBJ1-2, with TRBD1 as a possible D gene (6 bases). Germline CDR1 is MDHEN and CDR2 is SYDVKM. V lost 5 bases and J 4 bases, leaving 23 bases between the germline ends. This CDR3 contains 17 residues. This chain's CDR3 is CASSASLYGRGSYGYTF. The CDR3, as DNA: TGTGCCAGCAGTGCCTCCCTCTATGGCAGGGGATCCTATGGCTACACCTTC.

The chain links TRBV5-1 to TRBJ2-5; 12 nucleotides match TRBD2. The germline gives CDR1 SGHRS, CDR2 YFSETQ. V lost 0 bases and J lost 0; bases outside the gene matches: 15. The length of the CDR3 is 21 residues. The CDR3 DNA reads TGCGCCAGCAGCTTGGTGCCTAGCGGGAGGGCCGCCCCTATCCACCAAGAGACCCAGTACTTC. It is translated as CASSLVPSGRAAPIHQETQYF.

The chain joins TRBV4-1 to TRBJ1-3, with TRBD1 as a possible D gene (5 bases). The V end was cut by 0 bases, the J end by 0 bases, with 12 bases between. Germline CDR1 reads MGHRA; CDR2 reads YSYEKL. The CDR3 consists of 17 residues. This CDR3 reads CASSQDLGDLSGNTIYF. DNA for the CDR3: TGCGCCAGCAGCCAAGATTTAGGGGATCTCTCTGGAAACACCATATATTTT.

The V gene is TRBV18, the J gene TRBJ1-4; no clear D. Between the trimmed V and J ends, which lost 3 bases and 3 bases, there was a span of 14 bases. This CDR3 has 16 residues. Germline lookup yields CDR1 KGHSH and CDR2 LQKENI. In DNA, the CDR3 is TGTGCCAGCTCACCGAGTGTGGTTGGGGCTAATGAAAAACTGTTTTTT. Encoded protein: CASSPSVVGANEKLFF.

The J gene is TRBJ1-1, the V gene TRBV5-8; no firm D call. This CDR3 has 13 residues. V dropped 0 bases and J dropped 6 bases, with 9 bases sitting between them. Germline CDR1 SGHTS, CDR2 YDEGEE. The CDR3 sequence: CASSLGRGPEAFF. In DNA, the CDR3 is TGTGCCAGCAGCTTGGGCCGCGGCCCTGAAGCTTTCTTT.

The rearrangement links TRBV29-1 to TRBJ2-1; 9 bases fit TRBD2. Germline CDR1 reads SQVTM; CDR2 reads ANQGSEA. This CDR3 contains 15 residues. The trim removed 1 base at V and 8 bases at J, leaving 9 bases unmatched. The CDR3 DNA reads TGCAGCGTTGAAGGGGGGACTAGCTCTGTCGATGAGCAGTTCTTC. This sequence encodes CSVEGGTSSVDEQFF.

This chain connects TRBV30 to TRBJ2-7, with 12 nucleotides matching TRBD2. From germline, CDR1 is GTSNPN and CDR2 SVGIG (reference sequence). This CDR3 is built from 15 residues. With 4 bases clipped from V and 2 bases from J, the junction kept 6 bases outside the gene matches. Here the CDR3 reads CAWTTGLAGAYEQYF. CDR3 bases: TGTGCCTGGACCACGGGACTAGCGGGTGCCTACGAGCAGTACTTC.

The genes are TRBV9 and TRBJ2-1; D is ambiguous. Germline V gene sequence: CDR1 SGDLS, CDR2 YYNGEE. There are 14 residues in the CDR3. V was clipped by 3 bases and J by 0 bases, with 7 bases between them. The CDR3 loop is CASSAELSYNEQFF. In nucleotides, the CDR3 is TGTGCCAGCAGCGCCGAACTCTCCTACAATGAGCAGTTCTTC.

The gene calls are TRBV13 and TRBJ2-7; no reliable D call. This CDR3 comprises 12 residues. Germline loops: CDR1 PRHDT, CDR2 FYEKMQ (reference sequence). Trimming removed 6 bases at V and 4 bases at J, with 10 bases between. The CDR3 is CASRPFGYEQYF. The CDR3 DNA reads TGTGCCAGCAGACCTTTTGGGTACGAGCAGTACTTC.

CDR3 nucleotides: TGTGCCAGCAGGCAAGCGAGACGGGGGACCTACGAGCAGTACTTC. This sequence encodes CASRQARRGTYEQYF. The chain uses TRBV6-6 and TRBJ2-7; D might be TRBD2 (6 bases). Germline values: CDR1 MNHNY, CDR2 SVGAGI (reference sequence). V lost 6 bases and J lost 2, with 17 bases in between. CDR3 length equals 15 residues.

The V and J genes are TRBV29-1 and TRBJ2-3, with D possibly being TRBD2 (6 bases). Deletions cut 4 bases from V and 5 bases from J, with 16 bases between. The germline V gene has CDR1 SQVTM and CDR2 ANQGSEA. CDR3 length: 14 residues. CDR3 region: CSVVRSIGGDTQYF. Here the CDR3 DNA reads TGCAGCGTTGTAAGGTCCATCGGGGGAGATACGCAGTATTTT.

This chain connects TRBV6-1 to TRBJ2-7, with 9 bases matching TRBD1. The CDR3 is 15 amino acids. Germline lookup yields CDR1 MNHNS and CDR2 SASEGT. Trimming removed 7 bases from V and 4 bases from J; junction bases left unmatched: 11. Here the CDR3 reads CASTSGTGRLYEQYF. The CDR3, as DNA: TGTGCCAGCACCTCCGGGACAGGGAGATTATACGAGCAGTACTTC.

Here the CDR3 DNA reads TGCGCCAGCTGCCAGGACACTACCGGGGAGCTGTTTTTT. Its translation is CASCQDTTGELFF. This chain joins TRBV5-1 and TRBJ2-2; TRBD1 is a possible D gene (5 bases). Deletions cut 7 bases from V and 5 bases from J, with 12 bases between. CDR1 and CDR2 (germline): SGHRS, YFSETQ. There are 13 residues in the CDR3.

The chain combines TRBV18 with TRBJ2-1, with 7 bases fitting TRBD1. The CDR3 totals 16 residues. J lost 10 bases, V lost 3 bases, and 15 bases had no gene match. Germline V gene data show CDR1 as KGHSH and CDR2 as LQKENI. The CDR3 DNA reads TGTGCCAGCTCACCTCGGGACAGACGCCACCATGAGGAGCAGTTCTTC. Residues: CASSPRDRRHHEEQFF. Variable domain in full (rest from reference TRBV18 and TRBJ2-1): NAGVMQNPRHLVRRRGQEARLRCSPMKGHSHVYWYRQLPEEGLKFMVYLQKENIIDESGMPKERFSAEFPKEGPSILRIQQVVRGDSAAYFCASSPRDRRHHEEQFFGPGTRLTVL.